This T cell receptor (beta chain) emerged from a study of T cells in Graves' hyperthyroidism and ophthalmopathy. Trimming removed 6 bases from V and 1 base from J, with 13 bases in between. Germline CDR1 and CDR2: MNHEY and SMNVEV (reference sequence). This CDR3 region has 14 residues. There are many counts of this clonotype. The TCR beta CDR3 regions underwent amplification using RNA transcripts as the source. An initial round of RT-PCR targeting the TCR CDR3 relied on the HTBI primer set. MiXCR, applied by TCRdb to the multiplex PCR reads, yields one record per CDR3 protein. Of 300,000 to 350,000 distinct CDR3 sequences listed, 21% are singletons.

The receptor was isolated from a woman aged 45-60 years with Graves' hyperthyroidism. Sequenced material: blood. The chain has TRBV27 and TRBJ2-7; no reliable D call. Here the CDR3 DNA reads TGTGCCAGCAGCCGCACCCGGGTGTCCTACGAGCAGTACTTC. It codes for CASSRTRVSYEQYF.